Listed below are T cell receptor beta chains from one sample, sequenced in a study of blood T cell repertoires in COVID-19. TCRdb's copy holds only in-frame clones and misses some; the assay was immunoSEQ multiplex PCR. Of around 340,000 clones listed, around 83% are singletons. The sequenced sample consisted of peripheral blood. These TCRs come from a man in his thirties or forties with active or convalescent COVID-19. Each CDR3 is given with its conserved first and last residue. Fields, in order: D gene, clone size, J gene, V gene, CDR3 protein, CDR3 DNA. A D gene is named only where the DNA matches it firmly. Size values are once, few and many counts, or a class for expanded clones, and some rows have none.

- | - | TRBJ1-2 | TRBV3-1/TRBV3-2 | CASSQDGGGVYGYTF | TGTGCCAGCAGCCAAGATGGGGGGGGAGTCTATGGCTACACCTTC
- | - | TRBJ1-5 | TRBV7-8 | CASSSDSYSNQPQHF | TGTGCCAGCAGCTCGGACAGCTATAGCAATCAGCCCCAGCATTTT
TRBD1 | - | TRBJ1-2 | TRBV19 | CASSQRGTGVGYTF | TGTGCCAGTAGTCAGCGGGGGACAGGGGTAGGCTACACCTTC
TRBD2 | - | TRBJ2-7 | TRBV28 | CASTLAGTSASYEQYF | TGTGCCAGCACCCTTGCCGGGACTAGCGCCTCTTACGAGCAGTACTTC
TRBD2 | - | TRBJ2-3 | TRBV4-3 | CASSQDWLAGSDTQYF | TGCGCCAGCAGCCAAGATTGGCTAGCGGGGTCCGATACGCAGTATTTT
- | - | TRBJ1-2 | TRBV5-5 | CASSLRPSGFGYGYTF | TGTGCCAGCAGCTTGAGACCCTCAGGGTTCGGCTATGGCTACACCTTC
TRBD1 | - | TRBJ1-6 | TRBV9 | CASSLGQGGSPLHF | TGTGCCAGCAGCCTGGGACAGGGTGGGTCACCCCTCCACTTT
TRBD1 | - | TRBJ1-3 | TRBV11-2 | CASSFRQGSSGNTIYF | TGTGCCAGCAGCTTTCGACAGGGGAGCTCTGGAAACACCATATATTTT
- | - | TRBJ1-5 | TRBV6-1 | CASSEALQPQHF | TGTGCCAGCAGTGAAGCTCTCCAGCCCCAGCATTTT
TRBD1 | - | TRBJ2-7 | TRBV4-3 | CASSQRQGPYEQYF | TGCGCCAGCAGCCAAAGACAGGGGCCCTACGAGCAGTACTTC
- | few | TRBJ1-4 | TRBV19 | CASSIGGSGEKLFF | TGTGCCAGTAGTATTGGGGGGTCGGGTGAAAAACTGTTTTTT
TRBD1 | - | TRBJ1-2 | TRBV18 | CASSNGQVQGYTF | TGTGCCAGCTCAAACGGACAGGTACAGGGCTACACCTTC
- | once | TRBJ1-2 | TRBV7-3 | CASCHSYGYTF | TGTGCCAGCTGCCACAGCTATGGCTACACCTTC
TRBD1 | - | TRBJ2-6 | TRBV5-1 | CASSAGTGVGANVLTF | TGCGCCAGCAGCGCGGGGACAGGGGTAGGGGCCAACGTCCTGACTTTC
TRBD2 | few | TRBJ2-1 | TRBV5-4 | CASSPGGGTSGRSYNEQFF | TGTGCCAGCAGCCCGGGGGGCGGGACTAGCGGCCGATCTTACAATGAGCAGTTCTTC
- | - | TRBJ1-3 | TRBV9 | CASSVGGLGNTIYF | TGTGCCAGCAGCGTAGGAGGATTGGGAAACACCATATATTTT
TRBD2 | - | TRBJ2-1 | TRBV29-1 | CSAPGTSVYNEQFF | TGCAGCGCCCCCGGGACTAGCGTCTACAATGAGCAGTTCTTC
- | - | TRBJ1-1 | TRBV5-1 | CASSLSAGVGNTEAFF | TGCGCCAGCAGCTTGTCGGCAGGCGTCGGCAACACTGAAGCTTTCTTT
TRBD2 | - | TRBJ2-3 | TRBV28 | CASSLGSQLAGGTDTQYF | TGTGCCAGCAGTTTGGGTTCGCAACTAGCGGGAGGTACAGATACGCAGTATTTT
- | - | TRBJ1-2 | TRBV11-2 | CASSQDRTNYGYTF | TGTGCCAGCAGCCAGGACAGAACTAACTATGGCTACACCTTC
- | - | TRBJ2-7 | TRBV28 | CASLGSSYEQYF | TGTGCCAGCCTAGGTAGCTCCTACGAGCAGTACTTC
- | few | TRBJ1-1 | TRBV14 | CASSARTATEAFF | TGTGCCAGCAGCGCTCGGACAGCCACTGAAGCTTTCTTT
TRBD1 | once | TRBJ1-4 | TRBV6-6 | CASSPATGGEEKLFF | TGTGCCAGCAGCCCCGCGACAGGGGGGGAGGAAAAACTGTTTTTT
- | - | TRBJ2-3 | TRBV4-2 | CASSPAISSTDTQYF | TGTGCCAGCAGCCCCGCTATATCTAGCACAGATACGCAGTATTTT
- | - | TRBJ1-1 | TRBV11-3 | CASSFRGRNTEAFF | TGTGCCAGCAGCTTTAGGGGTAGGAACACTGAAGCTTTCTTT
TRBD2 | - | TRBJ2-2 | TRBV6-7 | CASSYSGLAGGTGELFF | TGTGCCAGCAGTTACTCGGGACTAGCGGGGGGTACCGGGGAGCTGTTTTTT
TRBD2 | - | TRBJ2-7 | TRBV10-3 | CAIRSGTSLFTYEQYF | TGTGCCATCAGGTCGGGGACTAGCTTGTTCACCTACGAGCAGTACTTC
TRBD1 | once | TRBJ1-2 | TRBV19 | CASSSGQGSYGYTF | TGTGCCAGTAGTAGCGGACAGGGGAGCTATGGCTACACCTTC
- | - | TRBJ1-2 | TRBV4-2 | CASSQDYPGEHYGYTF | TGTGCCAGCAGCCAAGATTATCCGGGGGAACACTATGGCTACACCTTC
- | - | TRBJ1-1 | TRBV7-2 | CASSPVSTVNTEAFF | TGTGCCAGCAGCCCAGTTAGCACGGTGAACACTGAAGCTTTCTTT
- | - | TRBJ1-5 | TRBV18 | CASSPTGGQPQHF | TGTGCCAGCTCACCGACAGGCGGACAGCCCCAGCATTTT
TRBD2 | - | TRBJ2-1 | TRBV28 | CASSLPAGGSSYNEQFF | TGTGCCAGCAGTCTCCCAGCGGGAGGGAGCTCCTACAATGAGCAGTTCTTC
- | - | TRBJ1-5 | TRBV21-1 | CASSKALRRDSNQPQHF | TGTGCCAGCAGCAAAGCGCTGAGGAGGGATAGCAATCAGCCCCAGCATTTT
- | - | TRBJ1-1 | TRBV5-6 | CASSLGAANTEAFF | TGTGCCAGCAGCTTGGGGGCAGCGAACACTGAAGCTTTCTTT
- | - | TRBJ1-3 | TRBV11-3 | CASSPTASGNTIYF | TGTGCCAGCAGCCCGACAGCTTCTGGAAACACCATATATTTT
TRBD1 | once | TRBJ1-6 | TRBV7-2 | CASSLGRTGTVALHF | TGTGCCAGCAGCTTAGGGAGGACAGGGACGGTTGCCCTCCACTTT
- | once | TRBJ1-1 | TRBV25-1 | CASSQKLNTEAFF | TGTGCCAGCAGTCAAAAATTGAACACTGAAGCTTTCTTT
- | few | TRBJ2-5 | TRBV19 | CASRQVGETQYF | TGTGCCAGCCGACAGGTGGGAGAGACCCAGTACTTC
- | - | TRBJ1-3 | TRBV24-1 | CATSDPTVSGNTIYF | TGTGCCACCAGTGACCCGACAGTCTCTGGAAACACCATATATTTT
- | - | TRBJ1-5 | TRBV19 | CASSIDMNQPQHF | TGTGCCAGTAGTATCGACATGAATCAGCCCCAGCATTTT
TRBD2 | - | TRBJ2-2 | TRBV28 | CASSWDYSNTGELFF | TGTGCCAGCAGTTGGGACTACTCGAACACCGGGGAGCTGTTTTTT
- | once | TRBJ1-1 | TRBV7-3 | CASSTQGTEAFF | TGTGCCAGCAGCACCCAGGGCACTGAAGCTTTCTTT